The rows below give T cell receptor beta chains drawn from one sample of a study of cytomegalovirus exposure and HLA in healthy donors. Repertoires were generated with immunoSEQ multiplex PCR, while TCRdb's copy carries only in-frame clones and drops some. The profile shows 150,000 to 180,000 clones, around 79% of them singletons. The sequenced material came from PBMCs. The receptors originated from a man aged 18 to 29 in good health and CMV-seronegative. Each CDR3 is given with its conserved first and last residue.

TRBV5-1,TRBJ1-2,CASSVDREDGYTF
TRBV7-2,TRBJ1-5,CASSLRQGAGQPQHF
TRBV7-2,TRBJ1-5,CASSRQRDQPQHF
TRBV28,TRBJ2-2,CASSLGRGTGELFF
TRBV5-4,TRBJ1-2,CASSTNREPNGYTF
TRBV7-9,TRBJ1-1,CASSLTAENTEAFF
TRBV4-2,TRBJ1-1,CASSQDTEGGDTEAFF
TRBV4-3,TRBJ2-1,CASSPTVFSYNEQFF
TRBV11-2,TRBJ2-5,CASSSLAGGPETQYF
TRBV9,TRBJ2-7,CASSVSALSYEQYF
TRBV7-3,TRBJ2-1,CASSPTGDIRQFF
TRBV2,TRBJ1-1,CASSARSSNTEAFF
TRBV5-4,TRBJ2-1,CASSRLTGGAENEQFF
TRBV6-4,TRBJ2-3,CASSDHGGAVDTQYF
TRBV6-1,TRBJ2-7,CASSEAPEGGWEQYF
TRBV6-1,TRBJ1-2,CASSEAPIYGYTF
TRBV18,TRBJ2-7,CASSLGQGLYDEQYF